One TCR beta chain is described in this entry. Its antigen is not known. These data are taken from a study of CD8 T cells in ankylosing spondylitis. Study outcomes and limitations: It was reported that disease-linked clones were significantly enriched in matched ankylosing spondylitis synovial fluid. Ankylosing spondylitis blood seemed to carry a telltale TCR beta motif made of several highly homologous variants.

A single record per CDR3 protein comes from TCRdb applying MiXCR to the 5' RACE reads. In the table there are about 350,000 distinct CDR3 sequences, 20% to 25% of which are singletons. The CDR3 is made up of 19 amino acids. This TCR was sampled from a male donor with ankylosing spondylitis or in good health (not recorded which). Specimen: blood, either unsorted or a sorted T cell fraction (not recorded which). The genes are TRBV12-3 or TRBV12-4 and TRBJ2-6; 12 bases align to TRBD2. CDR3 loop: CTLSDWTSGTSSGANVLTF. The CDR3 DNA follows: TGTACCCTCAGCGACTGGACTAGCGGGACGAGCTCTGGGGCCAACGTCCTGACTTTC.